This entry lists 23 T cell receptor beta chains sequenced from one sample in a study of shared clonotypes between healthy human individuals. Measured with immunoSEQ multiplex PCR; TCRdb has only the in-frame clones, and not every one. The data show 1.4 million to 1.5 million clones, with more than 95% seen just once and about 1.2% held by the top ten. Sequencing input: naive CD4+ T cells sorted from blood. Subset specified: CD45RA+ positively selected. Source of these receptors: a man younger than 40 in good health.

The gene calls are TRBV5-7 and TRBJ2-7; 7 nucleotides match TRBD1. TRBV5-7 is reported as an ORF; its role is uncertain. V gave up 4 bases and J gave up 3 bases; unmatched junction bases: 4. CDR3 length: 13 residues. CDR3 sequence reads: CASSRDRDYEQYF. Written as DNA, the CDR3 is TGTGCCAGCAGCCGTGACAGGGACTACGAGCAGTACTTC.

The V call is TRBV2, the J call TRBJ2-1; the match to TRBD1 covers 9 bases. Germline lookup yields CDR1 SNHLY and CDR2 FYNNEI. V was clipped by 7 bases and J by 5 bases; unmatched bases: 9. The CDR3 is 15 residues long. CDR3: CASTRPGQGNNEQFF. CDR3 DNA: TGTGCCAGCACCCGTCCGGGACAGGGAAACAATGAGCAGTTCTTC.

This chain's CDR3 is CSVVPTGVGQRNTEAFF. In DNA, the CDR3 is TGCAGCGTTGTTCCCACTGGGGTGGGACAGAGGAACACTGAAGCTTTCTTT. The chain couples TRBV29-1 to TRBJ1-1, with 7 bases lining up with TRBD1. The CDR3 runs 17 residues. The germline gives CDR1 SQVTM, CDR2 ANQGSEA. Unmatched junction bases numbered 15, after V lost 4 bases and J lost 1 base.

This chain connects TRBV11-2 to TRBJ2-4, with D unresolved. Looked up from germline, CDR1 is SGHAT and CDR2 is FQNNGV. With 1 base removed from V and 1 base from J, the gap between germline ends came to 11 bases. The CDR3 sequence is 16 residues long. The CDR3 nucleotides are TGTGCCAGCAGCTTAGGCCTGACGCTCGCCAAAAACATTCAGTACTTC. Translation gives CASSLGLTLAKNIQYF.

The CDR3 sequence: CASSLVSGRGRLNEKLFF. In DNA, the CDR3 is TGTGCCAGCAGTTTAGTTAGTGGTCGAGGGCGTCTTAATGAAAAACTGTTTTTT. V gene TRBV27 combines with J gene TRBJ1-4; D call uncertain. The V and J ends lost 2 bases and 4 bases respectively, with 20 bases between them. In germline, CDR1 is MNHEY, CDR2 SMNVEV (reference sequence). The CDR3 has 18 residues.

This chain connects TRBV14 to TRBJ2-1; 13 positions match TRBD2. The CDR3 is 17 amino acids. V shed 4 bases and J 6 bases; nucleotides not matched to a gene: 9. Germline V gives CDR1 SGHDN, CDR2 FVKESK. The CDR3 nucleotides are TGTGCCAGCAGCCGGACTAGCGGGAGTGTGGTTGGCAATGAGCAGTTCTTC. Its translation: CASSRTSGSVVGNEQFF.

The CDR3 bases are TGTGCCAGCAGCAGGGGACTAGCTCATTGGGAGCAGTACTTC. As protein: CASSRGLAHWEQYF. The chain combines TRBV7-2 with TRBJ2-7; 9 bases map to TRBD2. The V and J ends lost 5 bases and 7 bases, in that order; junction bases with no gene match: 9. This CDR3 spans 14 amino acids. Germline CDR1 reads SGHTA; CDR2 reads FQGNSA.

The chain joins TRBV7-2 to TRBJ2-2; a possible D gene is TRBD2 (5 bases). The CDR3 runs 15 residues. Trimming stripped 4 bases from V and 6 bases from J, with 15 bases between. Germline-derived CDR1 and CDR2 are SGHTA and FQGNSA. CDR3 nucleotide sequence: TGTGCCAGCAGCTCTCGGGTGGGAGACGCCGGGGAGCTGTTTTTT. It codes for CASSSRVGDAGELFF.

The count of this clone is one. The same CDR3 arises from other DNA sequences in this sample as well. The CDR3 bases are TGCGCCAGCAGCTTAGAACCTAGCGGCGAGCAGTACTTC. This sequence encodes CASSLEPSGEQYF. J is TRBJ2-7 and V is TRBV5-1; 7 nucleotides agree with TRBD2. The CDR3 loop spans 13 amino acids. The V gene end was trimmed by 2 bases and the J gene end by 6 bases; junction bases not matched to a gene: 5. CDR1 and CDR2 from the germline V gene are SGHRS and YFSETQ.

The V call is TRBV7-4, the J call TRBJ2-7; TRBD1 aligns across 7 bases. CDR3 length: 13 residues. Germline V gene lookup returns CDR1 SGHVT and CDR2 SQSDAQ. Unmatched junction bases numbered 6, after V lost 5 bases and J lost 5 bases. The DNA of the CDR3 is TGTGCCAGCAGCCATGACAGGGACCACGAGCAGTACTTC. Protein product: CASSHDRDHEQYF.

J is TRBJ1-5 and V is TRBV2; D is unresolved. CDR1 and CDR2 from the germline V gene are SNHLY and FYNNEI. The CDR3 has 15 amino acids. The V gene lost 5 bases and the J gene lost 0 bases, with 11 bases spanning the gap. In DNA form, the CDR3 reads TGTGCCAGCAGTCGTCGGACCGATAGCAATCAGCCCCAGCATTTT. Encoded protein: CASSRRTDSNQPQHF.

CDR3 bases: TGTGCCAGCAGCTTAGGTGGGCTAGCGGGAGATGTATATACGCAGTATTTT. Residues: CASSLGGLAGDVYTQYF. The chain employs TRBV7-9 and TRBJ2-3; 10 bases are shared with TRBD2. Germline lookup yields CDR1 SEHNR and CDR2 FQNEAQ (reference sequence). The CDR3 loop spans 17 amino acids. Trimming at V came to 1 base and at J to 7 bases, leaving 11 bases not matched to a gene. Combining the CDR3 with reference TRBV7-9 and TRBJ2-3 gives the whole variable domain DTGVSQNPRHKITKRGQNVTFRCDPISEHNRLYWYRQTLGQGPEFLTYFQNEAQLEKSRLLSDRFSAERPKGSFSTLEIQRTEQGDSAMYLCASSLGGLAGDVYTQYFGPGTRLTVL.

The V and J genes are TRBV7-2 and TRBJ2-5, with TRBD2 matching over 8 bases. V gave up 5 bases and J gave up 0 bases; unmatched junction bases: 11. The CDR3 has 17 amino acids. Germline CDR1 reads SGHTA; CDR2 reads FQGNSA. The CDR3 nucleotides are TGTGCCAGCAGCCCCCCGCGCGGGAGGTCGTACCAAGAGACCCAGTACTTC. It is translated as CASSPPRGRSYQETQYF.

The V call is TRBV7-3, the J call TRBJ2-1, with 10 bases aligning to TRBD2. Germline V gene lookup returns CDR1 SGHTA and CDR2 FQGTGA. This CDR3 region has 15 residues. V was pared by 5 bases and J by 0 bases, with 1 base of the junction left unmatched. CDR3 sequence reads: CASSASGSSYNEQFF. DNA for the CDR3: TGTGCCAGCAGCGCTAGCGGGAGCTCCTACAATGAGCAGTTCTTC. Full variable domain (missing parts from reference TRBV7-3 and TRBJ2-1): GAGVSQTPSNKVTEKGKYVELRCDPISGHTALYWYRQSLGQGPEFLIYFQGTGAADDSGLPNDRFFAVRPEGSVSTLKIQRTERGDSAVYLCASSASGSSYNEQFFGPGTRLTVL.

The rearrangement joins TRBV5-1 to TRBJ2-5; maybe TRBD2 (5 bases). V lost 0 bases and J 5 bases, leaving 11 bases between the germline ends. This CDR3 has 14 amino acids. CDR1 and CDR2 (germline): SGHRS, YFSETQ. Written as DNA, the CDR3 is TGCGCCAGCAGCTTGGCGACGGGGTTGGAGACCCAGTACTTC. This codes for CASSLATGLETQYF.

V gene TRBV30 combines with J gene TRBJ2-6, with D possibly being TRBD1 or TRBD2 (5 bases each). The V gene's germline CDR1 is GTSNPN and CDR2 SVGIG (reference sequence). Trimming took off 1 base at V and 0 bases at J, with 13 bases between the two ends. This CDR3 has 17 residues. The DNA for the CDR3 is TGTGCCTGGAGTGGCCGGGGACGGCTCTCTGGGGCCAACGTCCTGACTTTC. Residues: CAWSGRGRLSGANVLTF.

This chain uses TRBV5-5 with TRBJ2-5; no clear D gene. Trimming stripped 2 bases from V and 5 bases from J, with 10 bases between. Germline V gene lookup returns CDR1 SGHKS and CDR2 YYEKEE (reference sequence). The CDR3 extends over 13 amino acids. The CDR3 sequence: CASSFRAWETQYF. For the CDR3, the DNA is TGTGCCAGCAGCTTCCGGGCTTGGGAGACCCAGTACTTC.

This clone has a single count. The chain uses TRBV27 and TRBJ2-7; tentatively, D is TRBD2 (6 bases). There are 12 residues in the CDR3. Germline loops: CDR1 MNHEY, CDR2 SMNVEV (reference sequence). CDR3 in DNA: TGTGCTACGGGACTTCACTCCTACGAGCAGTACTTC. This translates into CATGLHSYEQYF.

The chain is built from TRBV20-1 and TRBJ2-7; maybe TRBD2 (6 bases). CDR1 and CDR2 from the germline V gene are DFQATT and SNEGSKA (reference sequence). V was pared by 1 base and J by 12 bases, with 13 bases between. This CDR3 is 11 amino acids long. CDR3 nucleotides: TGCAGTGCTAGAGGATCGGGGGTTAGGTACTTC. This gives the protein CSARGSGVRYF.

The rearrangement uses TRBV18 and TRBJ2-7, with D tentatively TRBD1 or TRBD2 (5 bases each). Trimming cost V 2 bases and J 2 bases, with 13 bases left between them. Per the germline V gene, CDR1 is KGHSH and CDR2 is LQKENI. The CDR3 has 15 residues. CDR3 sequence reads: CASSPGPGRAYEQYF. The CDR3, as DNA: TGTGCCAGCTCACCAGGACCGGGGCGCGCCTACGAGCAGTACTTC.

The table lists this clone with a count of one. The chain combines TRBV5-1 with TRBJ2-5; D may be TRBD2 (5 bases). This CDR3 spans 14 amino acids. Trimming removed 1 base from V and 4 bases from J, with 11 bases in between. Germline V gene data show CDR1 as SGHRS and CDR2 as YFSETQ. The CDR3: CASSLFGRGETQYF. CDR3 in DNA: TGCGCCAGCAGCTTGTTCGGCCGGGGAGAGACCCAGTACTTC.

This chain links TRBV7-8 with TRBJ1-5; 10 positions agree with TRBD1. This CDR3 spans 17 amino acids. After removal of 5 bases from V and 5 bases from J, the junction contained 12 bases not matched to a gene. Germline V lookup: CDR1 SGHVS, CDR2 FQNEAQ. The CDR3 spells CASSTGQGWSKDQPQHF. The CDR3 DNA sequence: TGTGCCAGCAGCACGGGACAGGGGTGGTCGAAAGATCAGCCCCAGCATTTT.

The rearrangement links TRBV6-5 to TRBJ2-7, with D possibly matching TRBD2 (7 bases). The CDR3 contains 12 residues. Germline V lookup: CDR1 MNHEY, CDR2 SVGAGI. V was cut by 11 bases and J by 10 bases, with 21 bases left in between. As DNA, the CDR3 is TGTGCCGTCGGGGGGCCAGGTCATGAACAGTACTTC. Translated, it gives CAVGGPGHEQYF.